This T cell receptor (beta chain) was obtained from a study of cytomegalovirus exposure and HLA in healthy donors. CDR3 size: 14 residues. Germline V gene lookup returns CDR1 MDHEN and CDR2 SYDVKM. The V end lost 5 bases, the J end lost 5 bases, and 13 bases lay between the germline ends. The protocol was immunoSEQ multiplex PCR, while the TCRdb copy is restricted to in-frame clones and leaves out a portion. The sample lists 200,000 to 250,000 clones, roughly 88% occurring once. The sequenced material came from PBMCs. V and J are TRBV28 and TRBJ2-1, with a weak D call TRBD1 (6 bases). The receptor comes from a young woman in good health and CMV-seronegative. The CDR3 nucleotides read TGTGCCAGCAGTCCGTCGGACAGAGACAATGAGCAGTTCTTC. Translation gives CASSPSDRDNEQFF. Based on the CDR3 plus reference TRBV28 and TRBJ2-1, the full variable domain is DVKVTQSSRYLVKRTGEKVFLECVQDMDHENMFWYRQDPGLGLRLIYFSYDVKMKEKGDIPEGYSVSREKKERFSLILESASTNQTSMYLCASSPSDRDNEQFFGPGTRLTVL.